Each of the 14 T cell receptor beta chains below was sequenced from the same sample in a study of blood T cell repertoires in COVID-19. Using immunoSEQ multiplex PCR, the repertoire was profiled, and TCRdb retains in-frame clones only, with some absent. The data contain about 230,000 clones, 85% of them singletons. The sequenced sample was peripheral blood. The origin of the receptors is a man in his forties with acute or convalescent COVID-19.

The rearrangement uses TRBV2 and TRBJ2-1; the D gene is possibly TRBD1 (6 bases). The CDR3 covers 15 residues. With 2 bases removed from V and 11 bases from J, the gap between germline ends came to 19 bases. The germline CDR1 and CDR2 sequences are SNHLY and FYNNEI. For the CDR3, the DNA is TGTGCCAGCAGTGAATCCGGACAGTTCGGGGTTCAGCAGTTCTTC. It translates to CASSESGQFGVQQFF.

On this clone itself: The sample carries other DNA sequences with the same CDR3. V usage is TRBV30 and J usage is TRBJ1-1, with D unclear. Germline V gene data show CDR1 as GTSNPN and CDR2 as SVGIG (reference sequence). V was shortened by 2 bases and J by 6 bases, with 10 bases between the two germline ends. The CDR3 is made up of 12 amino acids. Here the CDR3 DNA reads TGTGCCTGGAGTCGAACCGGAGCTGAAGCTTTCTTT. Translated: CAWSRTGAEAFF.

The gene calls are TRBV6-1 and TRBJ2-7; 10 bases line up with TRBD1. The CDR3 runs 15 residues. V lost 3 bases and J lost 4; bases outside the gene matches: 6. The germline V gene encodes CDR1 MNHNS and CDR2 SASEGT. CDR3 DNA sequence: TGTGCCAGCAGTGATTCGGGACAGGGGAGTTACGAGCAGTACTTC. It yields the protein CASSDSGQGSYEQYF.

The CDR3 loop is CASSTYAGDGYTF. CDR3 nucleotides: TGTGCCAGCAGCACCTACGCAGGGGATGGCTACACCTTC. J is TRBJ1-2 and V is TRBV7-3; D might be TRBD1 (6 bases). Trimming removed 5 bases from V and 6 bases from J, with 13 bases in between. CDR3 length: 13 amino acids. Per the germline V gene, CDR1 is SGHTA and CDR2 is FQGTGA. The whole variable domain, remainder taken from reference TRBV7-3 and TRBJ1-2, is GAGVSQTPSNKVTEKGKYVELRCDPISGHTALYWYRQSLGQGPEFLIYFQGTGAADDSGLPNDRFFAVRPEGSVSTLKIQRTERGDSAVYLCASSTYAGDGYTFGSGTRLTVV.

The V call is TRBV7-2, the J call TRBJ2-4, with D unresolved. Germline V gives CDR1 SGHTA, CDR2 FQGNSA. Trimming removed 2 bases at V and 5 bases at J, with 7 bases between. This CDR3 has 13 amino acids. CDR3 region: CASSLWAQNIQYF. In nucleotides, the CDR3 is TGTGCCAGCAGCTTATGGGCCCAAAACATTCAGTACTTC.

This clone was picked up a small number of times. This CDR3 is CATSDPQDIGSLYGYTF. The CDR3 nucleotides read TGTGCCACCAGTGATCCACAGGATATAGGCAGCCTCTATGGCTACACCTTC. The chain links TRBV24-1 to TRBJ1-2, with TRBD1 as a possible D gene (5 bases). With 3 bases removed from V and 4 bases from J, the gap between germline ends came to 20 bases. Germline V CDR1 and CDR2: KGHDR, SFDVKD. This CDR3 has 17 amino acids.

The chain carries TRBV12-3 or TRBV12-4 and TRBJ2-3; TRBD2 might be the D (6 bases). V lost 5 bases and J lost 4, with 10 bases in between. This CDR3 is built from 13 residues. CDR3 in amino acids: CASSLGTSDTQYF. In DNA form, the CDR3 reads TGTGCCAGCAGTCTAGGGACTTCAGATACGCAGTATTTT.

The chain recombines TRBV7-2 with TRBJ2-5, with TRBD1 matching over 7 bases. This CDR3 has 15 amino acids. The germline V gene encodes CDR1 SGHTA and CDR2 FQGNSA. The V segment lost 0 bases and the J segment 2 bases; nucleotides outside the gene matches: 3. The CDR3 sequence is CASSLAGTDQETQYF. CDR3 bases: TGTGCCAGCAGCTTAGCCGGGACAGATCAAGAGACCCAGTACTTC.

The CDR3 loop reads CASSQDPTGKETQYF. The CDR3 DNA reads as TGCGCCAGCAGCCAAGACCCGACAGGAAAAGAGACCCAGTACTTC. The genes are TRBV4-3 and TRBJ2-5, with D possibly being TRBD1 (6 bases). Trimming cost V 0 bases and J 3 bases, with 11 bases left between them. The CDR3 extends over 15 amino acids. Germline V lookup: CDR1 LGHNA, CDR2 YSLEER.

This chain joins TRBV5-1 and TRBJ2-1, with a tentative D call TRBD2 (8 bases). This CDR3 has 16 amino acids. V was clipped by 4 bases and J by 0 bases, with 14 bases between them. Germline V gene data show CDR1 as SGHRS and CDR2 as YFSETQ. CDR3 sequence (DNA): TGCGCCAGCAGCCCCGGGGGGGACAGCTCCTACAATGAGCAGTTCTTC. It is translated as CASSPGGDSSYNEQFF.

The gene calls are TRBV10-3 and TRBJ1-5, with D possibly being TRBD1 (5 bases). The V end lost 4 bases, the J end lost 5 bases, and 9 bases lay between the germline ends. The CDR3 spans 13 residues. In germline, CDR1 is ENHRY, CDR2 SYGVKD. The CDR3 reads CAISVGRDQPQHF. The CDR3 DNA sequence: TGTGCCATCAGTGTAGGCAGGGATCAGCCCCAGCATTTT.

This chain joins TRBV2 and TRBJ1-5; the D gene is possibly TRBD1 (6 bases). V lost 5 bases and J lost 5, with 10 bases in between. In germline, CDR1 is SNHLY, CDR2 FYNNEI. The CDR3 totals 13 residues. The chain's CDR3 is CASSLQGDQPQHF. In nucleotides, the CDR3 is TGTGCCAGCAGTTTACAGGGAGATCAGCCCCAGCATTTT. The variable domain in full, completed from reference TRBV2 and TRBJ1-5, reads EPEVTQTPSHQVTQMGQEVILRCVPISNHLYFYWYRQILGQKVEFLVSFYNNEISEKSEIFDDQFSVERPDGSNFTLKIRSTKLEDSAMYFCASSLQGDQPQHFGDGTRLSIL.

J is TRBJ2-7 and V is TRBV27, with D maybe TRBD1 (6 bases). V was shortened by 6 bases and J by 7 bases, with 13 bases between the two germline ends. CDR3 length: 12 amino acids. The germline V gene encodes CDR1 MNHEY and CDR2 SMNVEV (reference sequence). CDR3 residues: CASSSQGREQYF. DNA of the CDR3: TGTGCCAGCAGCTCCCAGGGGCGAGAGCAGTACTTC.

The chain is built from TRBV15 and TRBJ2-5; TRBD1 matches 8 bases. This CDR3 is 14 amino acids long. CDR1 is LNHNV and CDR2 is YYDKDF in the germline V gene (reference sequence). V lost 6 bases, J lost 5 bases, and 8 bases stayed unmatched. The CDR3 loop is CATSYGTGKETQYF. The CDR3 DNA sequence: TGTGCCACCAGTTACGGGACAGGCAAGGAGACCCAGTACTTC. The full variable domain, in which reference TRBV15 and TRBJ2-5 provide the parts outside the CDR3, is DAMVIQNPRYQVTQFGKPVTLSCSQTLNHNVMYWYQQKSSQAPKLLFHYYDKDFNNEADTPDNFQSRRPNTSFCFLDIRSPGLGDTAMYLCATSYGTGKETQYFGPGTRLLVL.